This TCR beta chain was recorded in a study of blood T cell repertoires in COVID-19. Study-level information: PBMCs, B-cell-depleted T cells, or T cells were the source of the cDNA or gDNA that made up the material.

Recruits, aged roughly 18 to 89 years, lived in 24 US areas. Participant-given clinical history determined each cohort assignment. This table comes from immunoSEQ multiplex PCR, and its TCRdb copy is limited to in-frame clones, with some not included. The table includes 300,000 to 400,000 clones, 85% detected once. As for this clone: Other DNA sequences in the same sample also yield this CDR3.

Germline-derived CDR1 and CDR2 are GTSNPN and SVGIG (reference sequence). Trimming took 1 base from V and 4 from J; bases not matched to a gene: 3. The length of the CDR3 is 14 residues. The sequence was collected from a woman aged 25 to 39 who had been exposed to COVID-19. The specimen was PBMCs or T cells enriched from blood (not recorded which). The chain is built from TRBV30 and TRBJ1-1; 10 positions agree with TRBD1. The CDR3 protein is CAWSGQGASTEAFF. The CDR3 DNA follows: TGTGCCTGGAGTGGACAGGGGGCAAGCACTGAAGCTTTCTTT.